The 18 T cell receptor beta chains below were found in one sample sequenced in a study of beta chain features in type 1 diabetes. TCRB transcripts that were expressed got sequenced, as all of the isolated RNA had been reverse transcribed. Only in-frame clones appear in the TCRdb table, and some are missing; sequencing was by immunoSEQ multiplex PCR. This table holds 240,000 or so clones, 25% to 30% found once. Sequences were obtained from central memory CD4+ T cells from blood. The receptors were gathered from a man between 25 and 39 years old in good health.

Only a few counts were recorded for this clone. Other DNA sequences from this sample encode an identical CDR3 as well. The chain employs TRBV30 and TRBJ1-1; D uncertain. The CDR3 has 13 amino acids. Between the trimmed V and J ends, which lost 0 bases and 1 base, there was a span of 6 bases. Germline V gene data show CDR1 as GTSNPN and CDR2 as SVGIG (reference sequence). CDR3 sequence: CAWSVQGNTEAFF. In DNA, the CDR3 is TGTGCCTGGAGTGTACAAGGGAACACTGAAGCTTTCTTT.

This clone was recorded a few times. The chain has TRBV15 and TRBJ2-1, with 8 positions matching TRBD2. CDR3 length: 14 amino acids. After removal of 6 bases from V and 4 bases from J, the junction contained 5 bases not matched to a gene. Per germline, CDR1 LNHNV and CDR2 YYDKDF (reference sequence). The CDR3 DNA follows: TGTGCCACCAGTCGATCTAGCGGGTACAATGAGCAGTTCTTC. Translating it yields CATSRSSGYNEQFF.

In this sample, this clone turned up a few times. The junction does not match germline at one end; this may be a read error. The CDR3 loop is CASRYSGRLETDTQYF. The DNA for the CDR3 is TGTGCCAGCAGGTACTCAGGCAGGCTAGAAACAGATACGCAGTATTTT. The gene calls are TRBV6-5 and TRBJ2-3; D unclear. The germline CDR1 and CDR2 sequences are MNHEY and SVGAGI. The CDR3 sequence is 16 residues long.

This clone was counted between two and nine times. The chain combines TRBV29-1 with TRBJ1-5, with D uncertain. This CDR3 is 13 amino acids long. Germline V gives CDR1 SQVTM, CDR2 ANQGSEA. V dropped 7 bases and J dropped 0 bases, with 10 bases sitting between them. This chain's CDR3 is CSAGSNSNQPQHF. The CDR3 nucleotides read TGCAGCGCTGGGAGTAATAGCAATCAGCCCCAGCATTTT.

This clone was seen a handful of times. The gene calls are TRBV5-6 and TRBJ2-1, with D possibly being TRBD2 (5 bases). Germline lookup yields CDR1 SGHDT and CDR2 YYEEEE. V gave up 4 bases and J gave up 3 bases, with 8 bases separating them. The length of the CDR3 is 13 residues. CDR3 in DNA: TGTGCCAGCAGCATGACTAACTACAATGAGCAGTTCTTC. Translating it yields CASSMTNYNEQFF.

The rearrangement uses TRBV2 and TRBJ2-1; D gene unclear. Germline V CDR1 and CDR2: SNHLY, FYNNEI. The CDR3 spans 13 residues. V was shortened by 3 bases and J by 4 bases, with 7 bases between the two germline ends. The CDR3 loop reads CASSDPLYNEQFF. The DNA for the CDR3 is TGTGCCAGCAGTGATCCCTTGTACAATGAGCAGTTCTTC.

This clone appeared a few times. This chain uses TRBV30 with TRBJ1-1; D gene uncertain. The CDR3 spans 13 residues. Germline V gene data show CDR1 as GTSNPN and CDR2 as SVGIG (reference sequence). Trimming took off 0 bases at V and 0 bases at J, with 5 bases between the two ends. The CDR3 DNA reads TGTGCCTGGAGTGTAATCGTGAACACTGAAGCTTTCTTT. Translation: CAWSVIVNTEAFF.

This clone was counted only a few times. Other DNA sequences from this sample encode an identical CDR3 as well. The rearrangement uses TRBV30 and TRBJ1-3; maybe TRBD1 (5 bases). Germline CDR1 GTSNPN, CDR2 SVGIG (reference sequence). With 2 bases removed from V and 1 base from J, the gap between germline ends came to 6 bases. The CDR3 extends over 13 amino acids. The CDR3 sequence: CAWSPGSGNTIYF. The DNA for the CDR3 is TGTGCCTGGAGTCCAGGGTCTGGAAACACCATATATTTT.

This clone was detected only a few times. The chain has TRBV5-5 and TRBJ1-5; D is uncertain. The CDR3 runs 13 residues. CDR1 and CDR2 from the germline V gene are SGHKS and YYEKEE (reference sequence). Trimming stripped 0 bases from V and 3 bases from J, with 4 bases between. The CDR3 DNA is TGTGCCAGCAGCTTGGAGATCAATCAGCCCCAGCATTTT. As protein: CASSLEINQPQHF. Using reference TRBV5-5 and TRBJ1-5 for the parts outside the CDR3, the full variable domain is DAGVTQSPTHLIKTRGQQVTLRCSPISGHKSVSWYQQVLGQGPQFIFQYYEKEERGRGNFPDRFSARQFPNYSSELNVNALLLGDSALYLCASSLEINQPQHFGDGTRLSIL.

This clone appeared a few times. The CDR3 DNA reads TGTGCCAGCAGCCTAGAGACAAGCGGGAGTCCCCATGAGCAGTTCTTC. Its translation: CASSLETSGSPHEQFF. The rearrangement joins TRBV7-2 to TRBJ2-1; the match to TRBD2 covers 8 bases. CDR1 is SGHTA, CDR2 FQGNSA, per germline. The CDR3 loop spans 16 amino acids. Trimming took 5 bases from V and 8 from J; bases not matched to a gene: 14.

This clone was recorded at least ten times. The V call is TRBV9, the J call TRBJ2-1, with 8 nucleotides matching TRBD2. V was pared by 0 bases and J by 0 bases, with 11 bases of the junction left unmatched. Germline V gene lookup returns CDR1 SGDLS and CDR2 YYNGEE. The CDR3 extends over 19 amino acids. CDR3 DNA: TGTGCCAGCAGCGTAGGGGACGGGAGGGCGGTGGGCTCCTACAATGAGCAGTTCTTC. This codes for CASSVGDGRAVGSYNEQFF.

This sequence joins TRBV30 and TRBJ2-1, with D uncertain. This CDR3 comprises 13 residues. The germline V and J ends were trimmed by 5 bases and 2 bases, with 10 bases remaining between them. Germline assignment: CDR1 GTSNPN and CDR2 SVGIG (reference sequence). This CDR3 is CAWSPGTYNEQFF. DNA of the CDR3: TGTGCCTGGTCCCCGGGTACCTACAATGAGCAGTTCTTC.

The gene calls are TRBV7-2 and TRBJ2-1; the D gene is possibly TRBD2 (6 bases). The length of the CDR3 is 15 residues. Trimming left V 3 bases short and J 11 bases short, with 20 bases between. Germline-derived CDR1 and CDR2 are SGHTA and FQGNSA. CDR3 residues: CASSLGGATLTQQFF. CDR3 nucleotides: TGTGCCAGCAGCTTGGGGGGTGCTACATTGACCCAGCAGTTCTTC. Full variable domain (missing parts from reference TRBV7-2 and TRBJ2-1): GAGVSQSPSNKVTEKGKDVELRCDPISGHTALYWYRQSLGQGLEFLIYFQGNSAPDKSGLPSDRFSAERTGGSVSTLTIQRTQQEDSAVYLCASSLGGATLTQQFFGPGTRLTVL.

This chain joins TRBV6-6 and TRBJ1-2; 7 bases map to TRBD1. In germline, CDR1 is MNHNY, CDR2 SVGAGI (reference sequence). V lost 5 bases to trimming and J lost 6 bases; unmatched junction nucleotides: 9. This CDR3 comprises 14 residues. The CDR3 sequence: CASSNRGNEDGYTF. The CDR3 nucleotides read TGTGCCAGCAGTAACAGGGGTAATGAGGATGGCTACACCTTC.

The chain joins TRBV4-3 to TRBJ1-1; 7 nucleotides match TRBD1. Per the germline V gene, CDR1 is LGHNA and CDR2 is YSLEER. CDR3 length: 14 amino acids. V shed 5 bases, J shed 0 bases, and the junction held 3 bases outside the gene matches. This CDR3 reads CASSSGQLNTEAFF. In DNA form, the CDR3 reads TGCGCCAGCAGCTCGGGACAGTTGAACACTGAAGCTTTCTTT.

This clone has more than one count but fewer than ten. The chain has TRBV9 and TRBJ2-3, with D possibly matching TRBD1 (6 bases). The CDR3 is 14 amino acids. Trimming took off 3 bases at V and 5 bases at J, with 13 bases between the two ends. Germline V gene data show CDR1 as SGDLS and CDR2 as YYNGEE. The CDR3 DNA follows: TGTGCCAGCAGCGGTTACAGGGACCAAGATACGCAGTATTTT. Protein: CASSGYRDQDTQYF.

V usage is TRBV25-1 and J usage is TRBJ2-1; the D gene is possibly TRBD2 (5 bases). The V gene's germline CDR1 is MGHDK and CDR2 SYGVNS. With 1 base removed from V and 5 bases from J, the gap between germline ends came to 9 bases. This CDR3 region has 14 residues. The CDR3 protein is CASSESGENNEQFF. The CDR3, as DNA: TGTGCCAGCAGTGAATCCGGGGAAAACAATGAGCAGTTCTTC.

This sequence joins TRBV20-1 and TRBJ2-1; D is unclear. This CDR3 is built from 9 residues. CDR1 and CDR2 (germline): DFQATT, SNEGSKA (reference sequence). V shed 5 bases and J shed 7 bases, with 3 bases lying between them. CDR3 coding DNA: TGCAGTGCTGGGAATGAGCAGTTCTTC. Its protein is CSAGNEQFF.